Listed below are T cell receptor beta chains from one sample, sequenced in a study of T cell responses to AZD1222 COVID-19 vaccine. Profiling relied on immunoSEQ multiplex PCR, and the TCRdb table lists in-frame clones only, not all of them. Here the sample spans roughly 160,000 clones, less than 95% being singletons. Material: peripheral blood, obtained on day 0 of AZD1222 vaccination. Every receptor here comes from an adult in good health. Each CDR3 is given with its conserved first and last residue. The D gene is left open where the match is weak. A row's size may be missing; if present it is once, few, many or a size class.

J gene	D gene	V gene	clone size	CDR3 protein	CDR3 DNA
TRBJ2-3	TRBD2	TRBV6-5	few	CASRVAGAITDTQYF	TGTGCCAGCAGAGTAGCGGGGGCCATCACAGATACGCAGTATTTT
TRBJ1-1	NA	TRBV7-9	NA	CASSVSVNTEAFF	TGTGCCAGCAGCGTCTCGGTGAACACTGAAGCTTTCTTT
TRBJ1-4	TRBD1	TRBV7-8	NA	CASSRNRGLSEKLFF	TGTGCCAGCAGCCGTAACAGGGGTTTGAGTGAAAAACTGTTTTTT
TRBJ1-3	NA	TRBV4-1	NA	CASSQDNTPSSGNTIYF	TGCGCCAGCAGCCAAGATAACACCCCTAGCTCTGGAAACACCATATATTTT
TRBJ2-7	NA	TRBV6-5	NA	CASSAPYRTYEQYF	TGTGCCAGCTCCGCCCCTTACAGAACCTACGAGCAGTACTTC
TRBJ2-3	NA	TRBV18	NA	CASSGYSTDTQYF	TGTGCCAGCTCCGGATATAGCACAGATACGCAGTATTTT
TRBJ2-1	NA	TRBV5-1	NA	CASSPGEWMGNEQFF	TGCGCCAGCAGCCCCGGAGAGTGGATGGGCAATGAGCAGTTCTTC
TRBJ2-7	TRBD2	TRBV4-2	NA	CASSQVRTSGGVSYEQYF	TGTGCCAGCAGCCAAGTACGGACTAGCGGGGGGGTGTCCTACGAGCAGTACTTC
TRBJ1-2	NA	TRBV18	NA	CASSPTPGLDYGYTF	TGTGCCAGCTCACCCACCCCCGGGCTGGACTATGGCTACACCTTC
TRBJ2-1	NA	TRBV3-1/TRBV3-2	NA	CASSQVWGHSGQQFF	TGTGCCAGCAGCCAAGTATGGGGGCACTCCGGGCAGCAGTTCTTC
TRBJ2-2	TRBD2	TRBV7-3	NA	CASSLGVAGANTGELFF	TGTGCCAGCAGCTTAGGGGTAGCGGGGGCCAACACCGGGGAGCTGTTTTTT
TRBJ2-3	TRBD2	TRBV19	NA	CATEPGGGTDTQYF	TGTGCCACCGAACCGGGGGGGGGCACAGATACGCAGTATTTT
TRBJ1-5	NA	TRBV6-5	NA	CASSPLGQINQPQHF	TGTGCCAGCAGCCCGCTTGGACAGATCAATCAGCCCCAGCATTTT
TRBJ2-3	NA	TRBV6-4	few	CASSEGDSTDTQYF	TGTGCCAGCAGTGAGGGGGACAGCACAGATACGCAGTATTTT
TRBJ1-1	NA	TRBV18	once	CASSPPAGTEAFF	TGTGCCAGCTCACCACCTGCGGGGACTGAAGCTTTCTTT
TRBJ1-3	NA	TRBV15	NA	CATSRAQGKGNKGNTIYF	TGTGCCACCAGCAGAGCGCAGGGGAAGGGCAACAAAGGAAACACCATATATTTT
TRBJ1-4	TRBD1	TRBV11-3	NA	CASSGLSRGKNEKLFF	TGTGCCAGCAGCGGACTGAGCAGGGGGAAGAATGAAAAACTGTTTTTT
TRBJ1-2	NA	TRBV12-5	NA	CASGPPLSGGYTF	TGTGCTAGTGGTCCCCCTCTGTCAGGAGGCTACACCTTC
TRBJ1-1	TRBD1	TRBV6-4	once	CASSDSWGDRVTEAFF	TGTGCCAGCAGTGACTCCTGGGGGGACAGGGTCACTGAAGCTTTCTTT
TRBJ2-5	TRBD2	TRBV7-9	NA	CASLSKGREEETQYF	TGTGCCAGCCTCTCAAAAGGGCGGGAGGAAGAGACCCAGTACTTC
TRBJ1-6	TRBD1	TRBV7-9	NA	CASSPGTGGNSPLHF	TGTGCCAGCAGCCCGGGGACAGGGGGGAATTCACCCCTCCACTTT
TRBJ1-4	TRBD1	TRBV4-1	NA	CASSQGGQARAFNEKLFF	TGCGCCAGCAGCCAAGGGGGACAGGCCCGTGCATTTAATGAAAAACTGTTTTTT
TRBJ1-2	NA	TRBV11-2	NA	CASSLGSQGLNYGYTF	TGTGCCAGCAGCCTCGGTAGTCAGGGCCTTAACTATGGCTACACCTTC
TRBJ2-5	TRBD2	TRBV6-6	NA	CASSHRLAGGGQETQYF	TGTGCCAGCAGTCACAGACTAGCGGGGGGCGGGCAAGAGACCCAGTACTTC
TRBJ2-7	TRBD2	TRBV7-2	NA	CASSLRPSGGAYEQYF	TGTGCCAGCAGCTTGAGGCCTAGCGGGGGGGCCTACGAGCAGTACTTC
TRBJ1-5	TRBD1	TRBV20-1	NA	CSVSPGTGNQPQHF	TGCAGTGTTAGTCCCGGGACAGGGAATCAGCCCCAGCATTTT
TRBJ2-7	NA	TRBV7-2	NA	CASSLESRGGRTVFYEQYF	TGTGCCAGCAGCTTAGAATCAAGGGGGGGCCGGACTGTTTTCTACGAGCAGTACTTC
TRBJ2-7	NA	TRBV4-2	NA	CASSQHYEQYF	TGTGCCAGCAGCCAACACTACGAGCAGTACTTC
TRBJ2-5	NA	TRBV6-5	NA	CASSSVGTQETQYF	TGTGCCAGCAGTTCGGTGGGAACCCAAGAGACCCAGTACTTC
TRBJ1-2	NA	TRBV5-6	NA	CASSWRGGYGYTF	TGTGCCAGCAGCTGGCGAGGGGGCTATGGCTACACCTTC
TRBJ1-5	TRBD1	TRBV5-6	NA	CASSEGQFNQPQHF	TGTGCCAGCAGCGAGGGACAGTTCAATCAGCCCCAGCATTTT
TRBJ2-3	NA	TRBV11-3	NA	CASRGGPGNTDTQYF	TGTGCCAGCAGGGGGGGGCCCGGGAACACAGATACGCAGTATTTT
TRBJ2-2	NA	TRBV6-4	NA	CASSVYHLDATGELFF	TGTGCCAGCAGTGTCTACCACCTCGACGCCACCGGGGAGCTGTTTTTT
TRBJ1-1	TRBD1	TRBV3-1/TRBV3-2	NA	CASSNTGAGMNTEAFF	TGTGCCAGCAGCAATACAGGGGCGGGGATGAACACTGAAGCTTTCTTT
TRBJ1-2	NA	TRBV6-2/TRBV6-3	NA	CASSYAGPGVNRHYGYTF	TGTGCCAGCAGTTACGCGGGGCCGGGAGTAAACAGGCACTATGGCTACACCTTC
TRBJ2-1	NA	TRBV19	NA	CASSIRGAYNEQFF	TGTGCCAGTAGTATTCGCGGAGCATACAATGAGCAGTTCTTC
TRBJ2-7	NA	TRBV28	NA	CASSLPPRQDGNEQYF	TGTGCCAGCAGTCTTCCCCCTCGACAGGACGGCAACGAGCAGTACTTC
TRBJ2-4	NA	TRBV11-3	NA	CASSLMDGIGNIQYF	TGTGCCAGCAGCTTAATGGACGGCATAGGAAACATTCAGTACTTC